A single sample gave rise to the 27 T cell receptor beta chains below, sequenced in a study of CD8 T cells in Susac syndrome (dated by TCRdb to about 2019). The library was made by the immunoSEQ multiplex PCR assay. RNA was extracted with the RNeasy kit and roughly 0.45 to 1 ug was reverse transcribed using random hexamers. TCRdb reprocessed the public reads (quality trimming at Q25 with fastp, clone calling with MiXCR) and kept in-frame beta chains. Rows are unified per CDR3 protein, each entry keeping the most common DNA and genes. The sample table contains about 190,000 distinct CDR3 sequences; only one count was recorded for 95% of them. The ten largest clones take up 0.075% to 0.1% of the sample. The sequencing input was CD4+ T cells from PBMCs. These receptor sequences come from a human donor with Susac syndrome.

This chain links TRBV18 with TRBJ2-2; D is uncertain. Germline lookup yields CDR1 KGHSH and CDR2 LQKENI. This CDR3 is built from 15 residues. Trimming stripped 0 bases from V and 7 bases from J, with 12 bases between. In DNA form, the CDR3 reads TGTGCCAGCTCACCACCCACTACGTCGAACGGGGAGCTGTTTTTT. Its translation: CASSPPTTSNGELFF.

This rearrangement joins TRBV20-1 to TRBJ2-7; 7 nucleotides match TRBD2. The CDR3 is 14 amino acids. Germline loops: CDR1 DFQATT, CDR2 SNEGSKA (reference sequence). The junction had 7 bases not matched to a gene; V was cut back by 1 base and J by 4 bases. The CDR3 DNA reads as TGCAGTGCTAGAGTTGAGACTAGCCAGTACGAGCAGTACTTC. This gives the protein CSARVETSQYEQYF.

The chain couples TRBV7-2 to TRBJ1-4, with a possible D match to TRBD1 (5 bases). Germline V gene sequence: CDR1 SGHTA, CDR2 FQGNSA. The germline V and J ends were trimmed by 5 bases and 10 bases, with 20 bases remaining between them. The CDR3 sequence is 15 residues long. In DNA, the CDR3 is TGTGCCAGCAGCGTACGACAGCTCCCAACGGGAAAACTGTTTTTT. Its protein is CASSVRQLPTGKLFF.

The chain uses TRBV9 and TRBJ2-5, with D perhaps assigned TRBD1 or TRBD2 (6 bases each). The CDR3 runs 14 residues. Deletions cut 4 bases from V and 4 bases from J, with 14 bases between. Germline V gene lookup returns CDR1 SGDLS and CDR2 YYNGEE. This CDR3 reads CASSPLKGGETQYF. CDR3 bases: TGTGCCAGCAGCCCCCTGAAGGGGGGAGAGACCCAGTACTTC. The full variable domain, completed using reference TRBV9 and TRBJ2-5, is DSGVTQTPKHLITATGQRVTLRCSPRSGDLSVYWYQQSLDQGLQFLIQYYNGEERAKGNILERFSAQQFPDLHSELNLSSLELGDSALYFCASSPLKGGETQYFGPGTRLLVL.

This chain connects TRBV9 to TRBJ2-7, with TRBD1 identical over 9 bases. Germline V gene data show CDR1 as SGDLS and CDR2 as YYNGEE. With V trimmed by 2 bases and J by 6 bases, 18 bases remained unmatched. There are 18 residues in the CDR3. The CDR3 sequence: CASSVSPSGQGKTVEQYF. The DNA for the CDR3 is TGTGCCAGCAGCGTTTCCCCCTCCGGACAGGGGAAAACGGTCGAGCAGTACTTC.

This clonotype was seen only once. The J gene is TRBJ2-4, the V gene TRBV28; D may correspond to TRBD1 or TRBD2 (5 bases each). Germline loops: CDR1 MDHEN, CDR2 SYDVKM. The CDR3 loop spans 15 amino acids. Trimming removed 7 bases at V and 1 base at J, with 14 bases between. The CDR3 loop reads CASTPGGVAKNIQYF. The CDR3 region has the DNA TGTGCCAGCACCCCTGGGGGTGTCGCCAAAAACATTCAGTACTTC.

The chain links TRBV7-3 to TRBJ2-5; D is ambiguous. The CDR3 is 16 amino acids. Germline V gives CDR1 SGHTA, CDR2 FQGTGA. The ends were cut back, 4 bases at V and 5 bases at J, with 20 bases in the middle. CDR3 protein: CASSSRPTGPRETQYF. CDR3 DNA: TGTGCCAGCAGCTCCCGCCCCACCGGGCCACGGGAGACCCAGTACTTC.

V gene TRBV29-1 combines with J gene TRBJ1-2, with TRBD1 as a possible D gene (5 bases). Germline assignment: CDR1 SQVTM and CDR2 ANQGSEA. V was shortened by 2 bases and J by 3 bases, with 7 bases between the two germline ends. This CDR3 is built from 12 residues. CDR3 region: CSVERGYYGYTF. CDR3 nucleotide sequence: TGCAGCGTTGAAAGGGGATACTATGGCTACACCTTC.

The rearrangement links TRBV15 to TRBJ2-1; unclear D gene. Germline CDR1 and CDR2: LNHNV and YYDKDF (reference sequence). The CDR3 spans 16 residues. V lost 5 bases, J lost 5 bases, and 19 bases lay in between. The CDR3 DNA sequence: TGTGCCACCAGCTCTTTAGAGGTCCCAGTTAACAATGAGCAGTTCTTC. Its translation: CATSSLEVPVNNEQFF.

The chain combines TRBV20-1 with TRBJ1-5; 10 positions match TRBD1. Germline assignment: CDR1 DFQATT and CDR2 SNEGSKA (reference sequence). Germline trimming cut 2 bases from V and 3 bases from J; bases unmatched to any gene: 4. The CDR3 loop spans 15 amino acids. The CDR3: CSARSGTGVNQPQHF. The CDR3, as DNA: TGCAGTGCTAGATCCGGGACAGGGGTCAATCAGCCCCAGCATTTT.

The chain is built from TRBV5-4 and TRBJ2-3; 8 positions agree with TRBD2. CDR1 and CDR2 from the germline V gene are SGHNT and YYREEE (reference sequence). V lost 1 base, J lost 5 bases, and 3 bases stayed unmatched. The CDR3 runs 14 residues. CDR3 residues: CASSLRGGGDTQYF. The DNA of the CDR3 is TGTGCCAGCAGCTTGCGGGGGGGCGGAGATACGCAGTATTTT.

The rearrangement joins TRBV24-1 to TRBJ1-1; TRBD1 might be the D (5 bases). Trimming stripped 4 bases from V and 1 base from J, with 9 bases between. The length of the CDR3 is 14 residues. Germline V gives CDR1 KGHDR, CDR2 SFDVKD. CDR3 bases: TGTGCCACCAGTGACCCAGGGAGGAACACTGAAGCTTTCTTT. Translation gives CATSDPGRNTEAFF.

This chain joins TRBV12-5 and TRBJ1-1, with D unresolved. Trimming cost V 7 bases and J 0 bases, with 15 bases left between them. CDR3 size: 15 residues. Germline V gene sequence: CDR1 LGHNT, CDR2 FRNRAP. The CDR3 loop is CASARRRSLNTEAFF. In nucleotides, the CDR3 is TGTGCTAGTGCCCGGAGAAGGAGCCTGAACACTGAAGCTTTCTTT.

This chain connects TRBV3-1 to TRBJ2-1, with TRBD2 identical over 8 bases. V was clipped by 0 bases and J by 3 bases; unmatched bases: 7. CDR3 length equals 17 residues. Germline V CDR1 and CDR2: LGHDT, YNNKEL (reference sequence). CDR3 coding DNA: TGTGCCAGCAGCCAAGATGTGTCGGGGGGGCTCTACAATGAGCAGTTCTTC. This encodes CASSQDVSGGLYNEQFF.

The genes are TRBV7-8 and TRBJ1-5; maybe TRBD1 (5 bases). With 2 bases removed from V and 6 bases from J, the gap between germline ends came to 14 bases. The CDR3 extends over 15 amino acids. Germline values: CDR1 SGHVS, CDR2 FQNEAQ. CDR3 amino acids: CASSLIGDDSQPQHF. The CDR3 DNA reads TGTGCCAGCAGCTTAATAGGGGACGATAGTCAGCCCCAGCATTTT.

This clonotype was seen a single time. The chain carries TRBV9 and TRBJ2-1; 9 bases agree with TRBD2. The V segment lost 1 base and the J segment 3 bases; nucleotides outside the gene matches: 5. The CDR3 has 16 amino acids. Germline-derived CDR1 and CDR2 are SGDLS and YYNGEE. CDR3 sequence: CASSVTPSGVYNEQFF. CDR3 coding DNA: TGTGCCAGCAGCGTAACCCCTAGCGGGGTCTACAATGAGCAGTTCTTC.

CDR3 protein: CASSPGLGAGGYEQYF. CDR3 sequence (DNA): TGTGCCAGCAGCCCGGGACTGGGTGCGGGGGGCTACGAGCAGTACTTC. This sequence joins TRBV7-2 and TRBJ2-7; TRBD2 aligns across 8 bases. Germline trimming cut 5 bases from V and 3 bases from J; bases unmatched to any gene: 12. Per germline, CDR1 SGHTA and CDR2 FQGNSA. The length of the CDR3 is 16 residues.

This clonotype was counted once. CDR3 sequence (DNA): TGCACCAGCAGCCAAGTTATGGCGGGGGATAATGAGCAGTTCTTC. It yields the protein CTSSQVMAGDNEQFF. The chain recombines TRBV1 with TRBJ2-1; the D call TRBD1 from the table was never checked on the DNA. TRBV1 is deemed a pseudogene. The CDR3 loop spans 15 amino acids.

This rearrangement joins TRBV28 to TRBJ1-1, with D tentatively TRBD1 (5 bases). Germline values: CDR1 MDHEN, CDR2 SYDVKM. Trimming left V 1 base short and J 5 bases short, with 14 bases between. The CDR3 has 15 amino acids. CDR3 sequence: CASSLLKGLRTEAFF. In DNA, the CDR3 is TGTGCCAGCAGTTTATTAAAGGGGCTGAGGACTGAAGCTTTCTTT.

The chain uses TRBV4-3 and TRBJ2-3; D unclear. CDR3 size: 13 residues. Germline lookup yields CDR1 LGHNA and CDR2 YSLEER. The ends were cut back, 0 bases at V and 4 bases at J, with 5 bases in the middle. As DNA, the CDR3 is TGCGCCAGCAGCCAAGAGACGCCAGATACGCAGTATTTT. Its protein product is CASSQETPDTQYF.

J is TRBJ2-7 and V is TRBV29-1; possible D gene TRBD2, 5 bases. Germline V gene lookup returns CDR1 SQVTM and CDR2 ANQGSEA. Trimming stripped 1 base from V and 2 bases from J, with 9 bases between. CDR3 length: 13 residues. CDR3 nucleotides: TGCAGCGTTGAAGTTGCGGGCCCCTACGAGCAGTACTTC. This translates into CSVEVAGPYEQYF.

The DNA for the CDR3 is TGTGCCAGCAGCTTGGCAGGACAGGGTGGGATAGAGCAGTACTTC. As protein: CASSLAGQGGIEQYF. The genes are TRBV5-4 and TRBJ2-7; 8 bases line up with TRBD1. V trimming: 0 bases; J trimming: 7 bases; junction bases outside the gene matches: 9. This CDR3 contains 15 residues. Germline V CDR1 and CDR2: SGHNT, YYREEE (reference sequence).

The rearrangement links TRBV30 to TRBJ2-7; TRBD1 is a possible D gene (5 bases). CDR1 is GTSNPN and CDR2 is SVGIG in the germline V gene (reference sequence). This CDR3 contains 12 residues. V was cut by 2 bases and J by 2 bases, with 7 bases left in between. Here the CDR3 reads CAWSRQTYEQYF. The DNA of the CDR3 is TGTGCCTGGAGTCGACAGACCTACGAGCAGTACTTC.

The chain joins TRBV20-1 to TRBJ1-2, with 9 bases that match TRBD1. Trimming removed 1 base from V and 2 bases from J; junction bases left unmatched: 5. This CDR3 region has 15 residues. Germline V gene data show CDR1 as DFQATT and CDR2 as SNEGSKA (reference sequence). In DNA form, the CDR3 reads TGCAGTGCTAGAGCATACAGGGGGCGGAACTATGGCTACACCTTC. Amino acids: CSARAYRGRNYGYTF.

The V call is TRBV5-6, the J call TRBJ2-2; no clear D gene. V was clipped by 0 bases and J by 7 bases, with 4 bases between them. CDR1 SGHDT and CDR2 YYEEEE come from the germline V gene. The CDR3 extends over 12 amino acids. CDR3 in amino acids: CASSLEVGELFF. The CDR3 DNA is TGTGCCAGCAGCTTGGAGGTCGGGGAGCTGTTTTTT.

The chain carries TRBV7-6 and TRBJ2-7; D gene uncertain. Germline CDR1 SGHVS, CDR2 FNYEAQ. This CDR3 has 13 residues. Trimming removed 6 bases at V and 6 bases at J, with 15 bases between. CDR3 sequence reads: CASSKTALGEQYF. CDR3 nucleotide sequence: TGTGCCAGCAGTAAAACAGCCCTGGGCGAGCAGTACTTC.

The chain couples TRBV19 to TRBJ2-3; 11 bases fit TRBD2. V shed 7 bases and J 0 bases; nucleotides not matched to a gene: 6. Germline V gene lookup returns CDR1 LNHDA and CDR2 SQIVND (reference sequence). The CDR3 consists of 16 residues. The CDR3 bases are TGTGCCAGTAACCCAGGACTAGCGGGTAGCACAGATACGCAGTATTTT. Translation gives CASNPGLAGSTDTQYF.